These 18 T cell receptor beta chains originate from one sample sequenced in a study of blood T cell repertoires in COVID-19. TCRdb's table, derived via immunoSEQ multiplex PCR, lists solely in-frame clones and lacks some. The sample has 150,000 to 200,000 clones; 80% to 95% are singletons. Sequenced sample: peripheral blood. The receptors here all came from a man aged 50-59 years with acute or convalescent COVID-19.

The V gene is TRBV4-3, the J gene TRBJ1-2, with D perhaps matching TRBD1 (6 bases). The CDR3 runs 15 residues. Trimming took 3 bases from V and 7 from J, leaving 18 bases between them. Per the germline V gene, CDR1 is LGHNA and CDR2 is YSLEER. The CDR3 is CASSQETTGNAGYTF. In DNA, the CDR3 is TGCGCCAGCAGCCAGGAGACGACAGGTAATGCTGGCTACACCTTC.

In this sample, this clone turned up a few times. The chain carries TRBV7-2 and TRBJ2-1, with a possible D match to TRBD1 (5 bases). This CDR3 spans 15 amino acids. The V gene lost 0 bases and the J gene lost 9 bases, with 15 bases spanning the gap. Germline assignment: CDR1 SGHTA and CDR2 FQGNSA. CDR3 protein: CASSLAWAAQGEQFF. CDR3 sequence (DNA): TGTGCCAGCAGCTTAGCCTGGGCGGCCCAGGGTGAGCAGTTCTTC.

The chain links TRBV19 to TRBJ2-1; D might be TRBD2 (6 bases). The CDR3 totals 14 residues. V lost 1 base and J lost 9, with 13 bases in between. Germline CDR1 is LNHDA and CDR2 is SQIVND (reference sequence). DNA for the CDR3: TGTGCCAGTAGTATAGGGCTGGAGGGAGGTGAGCAGTTCTTC. This encodes CASSIGLEGGEQFF.

The CDR3 nucleotides are TGTGCCAGCAGTTACCCAAGGGGACAACGGACCTATGGCTACACCTTC. Translating gives CASSYPRGQRTYGYTF. V gene TRBV6-2 or TRBV6-3 combines with J gene TRBJ1-2; a possible D gene is TRBD1 (6 bases). The germline V gene encodes CDR1 MNHEY and CDR2 SVGEGT. Between the trimmed V and J ends, which lost 2 bases and 4 bases, there was a span of 17 bases. This CDR3 is built from 16 residues.

J is TRBJ2-7 and V is TRBV27; D remains unclear. The V and J ends lost 0 bases and 2 bases respectively, with 5 bases between them. The CDR3 length is 13 residues. Germline lookup yields CDR1 MNHEY and CDR2 SMNVEV (reference sequence). The CDR3 sequence: CASSLSPPYEQYF. The CDR3 DNA sequence: TGTGCCAGCAGTTTATCTCCTCCCTACGAGCAGTACTTC.

This rearrangement joins TRBV28 to TRBJ2-7, with D possibly matching TRBD2 (5 bases). The CDR3 is 12 residues long. Trimming pared 6 bases from V and 4 bases from J, leaving 10 bases between. The germline CDR1 and CDR2 sequences are MDHEN and SYDVKM. CDR3 region: CASRSTRYEQYF. CDR3 coding DNA: TGTGCCAGCAGATCCACTAGGTACGAGCAGTACTTC.

This chain joins TRBV28 and TRBJ1-5; D remains ambiguous. The V end lost 5 bases, the J end lost 4 bases, and 9 bases lay between the germline ends. The V gene's germline CDR1 is MDHEN and CDR2 SYDVKM. The CDR3 consists of 13 residues. For the CDR3, the DNA is TGTGCCAGCAGTCCGTTTATGAATCAGCCCCAGCATTTT. Amino acids: CASSPFMNQPQHF.

This sequence joins TRBV28 and TRBJ2-7, with D hard to call. The V end was cut by 4 bases, the J end by 3 bases, with 10 bases between. Germline V gene lookup returns CDR1 MDHEN and CDR2 SYDVKM. There are 13 residues in the CDR3. The CDR3 protein is CASSSWAGYEQYV. The CDR3 region has the DNA TGTGCCAGCAGTTCCTGGGCAGGCTACGAGCAGTACGTC.

This chain connects TRBV11-2 to TRBJ2-7; 8 nucleotides agree with TRBD1. J lost 3 bases, V lost 5 bases, and 18 bases had no gene match. CDR1 is SGHAT, CDR2 FQNNGV, per germline. CDR3 length: 18 amino acids. The CDR3 loop reads CASSLRDRSNFDYYEQYF. The CDR3 DNA follows: TGTGCCAGCAGCCTCCGGGACAGGTCAAACTTCGACTACTACGAGCAGTACTTC.

This clone was detected a few times. The rearrangement uses TRBV29-1 and TRBJ1-2; D uncertain. The V and J ends lost 1 base and 0 bases respectively, with 15 bases between them. Germline values: CDR1 SQVTM, CDR2 ANQGSEA. There are 16 residues in the CDR3. CDR3 sequence: CSVEGHDTQTNYGYTF. For the CDR3, the DNA is TGCAGCGTTGAAGGTCACGACACCCAGACTAACTATGGCTACACCTTC.

The gene calls are TRBV19 and TRBJ2-3; 7 bases align to TRBD2. Per the germline V gene, CDR1 is LNHDA and CDR2 is SQIVND (reference sequence). After removal of 8 bases from V and 1 base from J, the junction contained 6 bases not matched to a gene. This CDR3 comprises 14 residues. The CDR3 spells CASVAAGGTDTQYF. In DNA form, the CDR3 reads TGTGCCAGTGTAGCTGCGGGGGGCACAGATACGCAGTATTTT. Looking up the rest from reference TRBV19 and TRBJ2-3 gives the full variable domain: DGGITQSPKYLFRKEGQNVTLSCEQNLNHDAMYWYRQDPGQGLRLIYYSQIVNDFQKGDIAEGYSVSREKKESFPLTVTSAQKNPTAFYLCASVAAGGTDTQYFGPGTRLTVL.

This sequence joins TRBV29-1 and TRBJ2-2; TRBD2 might be the D (5 bases). CDR3 size: 15 residues. Trimming left V 2 bases short and J 2 bases short, with 12 bases between. CDR1 is SQVTM, CDR2 ANQGSEA, per germline. Here the CDR3 reads CSVETAGHNTGELFF. The CDR3 coding sequence is TGCAGCGTTGAAACGGCGGGTCATAACACCGGGGAGCTGTTTTTT.

The chain employs TRBV18 and TRBJ2-2; 14 bases map to TRBD2. Looked up from germline, CDR1 is KGHSH and CDR2 is LQKENI. V trimming: 1 base; J trimming: 4 bases; junction bases outside the gene matches: 5. The CDR3 consists of 18 residues. CDR3 in amino acids: CASSPRLAGGQSTGELFF. CDR3 sequence (DNA): TGTGCCAGCTCACCACGACTAGCGGGAGGGCAGAGCACCGGGGAGCTGTTTTTT.

The V call is TRBV11-2, the J call TRBJ2-7, with TRBD2 identical over 11 bases. Losses at the gene ends were 6 bases for V and 5 bases for J; bases not matched to a gene: 9. The CDR3 is made up of 15 amino acids. CDR1 is SGHAT and CDR2 is FQNNGV in the germline V gene. The CDR3 sequence: CASRPSGRPGHEQYF. CDR3 DNA sequence: TGTGCCAGCAGACCTAGCGGGAGGCCCGGCCACGAGCAGTACTTC.

This clone was observed once. The chain carries TRBV9 and TRBJ2-5; D is possibly TRBD2 (6 bases). In germline, CDR1 is SGDLS, CDR2 YYNGEE. Deletions cut 3 bases from V and 4 bases from J, with 16 bases between. The CDR3 has 15 amino acids. The CDR3 sequence is CASSDRDLGGETQYF. The CDR3 coding sequence is TGTGCCAGCAGCGACCGAGATTTGGGGGGAGAGACCCAGTACTTC.

This chain joins TRBV19 and TRBJ2-6; D uncertain. There are 13 residues in the CDR3. V was clipped by 8 bases and J by 1 base, with 6 bases between them. CDR1 and CDR2 from the germline V gene are LNHDA and SQIVND (reference sequence). The CDR3 nucleotides read TGTGCCAGTTCAGTATCTGGGGCCAACGTCCTGACTTTC. This encodes CASSVSGANVLTF.

The J gene is TRBJ1-2, the V gene TRBV14; no firm D call. The CDR3 length is 13 residues. Germline loops: CDR1 SGHDN, CDR2 FVKESK. V was pared by 2 bases and J by 6 bases, with 10 bases between. The DNA for the CDR3 is TGTGCCAGCAGCCAAACGAGGGTGGATGGCTACACCTTC. Translation: CASSQTRVDGYTF.

The rearrangement uses TRBV3-1 (or the pseudogene TRBV3-2) and TRBJ2-7; D gene uncertain. Germline CDR1 LGHDT, CDR2 YNNKEL (reference sequence). Trimming took off 4 bases at V and 8 bases at J, with 27 bases between the two ends. This CDR3 is 17 amino acids long. The CDR3 loop reads CASSPITAGSGIVQQYF. The CDR3, as DNA: TGTGCCAGCAGCCCTATTACAGCCGGCAGTGGTATAGTCCAGCAGTACTTC.